These 15 T cell receptor beta chains originate from one sample sequenced in a study of PD-1 blockade in classical Hodgkin lymphoma. The data were produced by immunoSEQ multiplex PCR, yet TCRdb's version contains in-frame clones alone and is incomplete. The sample holds 5,500 to 7,500 clones, over 50% seen once. No patient escaped relapse after autologous stem cell transplantation, and brentuximab vedotin exposure varied. The CD8+ T cells came from thawed PBMCs through magnetic negative selection. Sequences were derived from CD8+ T cells from blood, sampled at baseline. These receptors came from a human donor with classical Hodgkin lymphoma.

This clone was found a few times. The chain uses TRBV28 and TRBJ2-2, with 10 positions matching TRBD2. In germline, CDR1 is MDHEN, CDR2 SYDVKM. The J segment lost 5 bases and the V segment lost 3 bases, leaving 3 bases of the junction unmatched. This CDR3 has 15 amino acids. The CDR3 nucleotides are TGTGCCAGCAGTTTTAGCGGGAGGTATACCGGGGAGCTGTTTTTT. Its protein is CASSFSGRYTGELFF.

The chain carries TRBV23-1 and TRBJ2-2; 9 nucleotides match TRBD1. TRBV23-1 is known as an ORF, though its function is uncertain. V was clipped by 0 bases and J by 2 bases; unmatched bases: 10. CDR3 length: 19 amino acids. This chain's CDR3 is CASSQSGGDRERNTGELFF. The CDR3 DNA follows: TGCGCCAGCAGTCAATCGGGGGGGGACAGGGAAAGAAACACCGGGGAGCTGTTTTTT.

J is TRBJ2-5 and V is TRBV7-9; TRBD1 matches 10 bases. The J call may be wrong; the DNA end is better matched by TRBJ2-7. The length of the CDR3 is 15 residues. In germline, CDR1 is SEHNR, CDR2 FQNEAQ (reference sequence). CDR3 bases: TGTGCCAGCAGCTTCTCCGGGACAGGGGTTGACGAGCAGTACTTC. Translated, it gives CASSFSGTGVDEQYF.

The rearrangement joins TRBV11-2 to TRBJ2-2, with 8 bases lining up with TRBD2. The J segment lost 3 bases and the V segment lost 5 bases, leaving 5 bases of the junction unmatched. Germline CDR1 reads SGHAT; CDR2 reads FQNNGV. The CDR3 has 15 amino acids. The CDR3 here is CASSVSGTHTGELFF. The DNA of the CDR3 is TGTGCCAGCAGCGTTAGCGGGACCCACACCGGGGAGCTGTTTTTT.

This clone was seen just once. The chain uses TRBV19 and TRBJ1-5, with 9 positions matching TRBD1. The V and J ends lost 0 bases and 4 bases, in that order; junction bases with no gene match: 4. Per the germline V gene, CDR1 is LNHDA and CDR2 is SQIVND (reference sequence). CDR3 length equals 16 residues. The CDR3, as DNA: TGTGCCAGTAGTATAGAAGGGGACAGGGTAAATCAGCCCCAGCATTTT. Protein sequence: CASSIEGDRVNQPQHF.

This clone was observed a few times. The chain employs TRBV11-2 and TRBJ1-2; maybe TRBD1 (6 bases). Germline V gives CDR1 SGHAT, CDR2 FQNNGV. The germline V and J ends were trimmed by 3 bases and 3 bases, with 17 bases remaining between them. The CDR3 loop spans 16 amino acids. The CDR3 DNA reads TGTGCCAGCAGCTTGAATTGGCAGGGGCTAGACTATGGCTACACCTTC. Amino acid sequence: CASSLNWQGLDYGYTF.

In DNA form, the CDR3 reads TGCGCCAGCAGTGAGTACCTGGATCCCTTCTATGGCTACACCTTC. Protein sequence: CASSEYLDPFYGYTF. The chain uses TRBV10-2 and TRBJ1-2; D uncertain. There are 15 residues in the CDR3. The ends were cut back, 1 base at V and 4 bases at J, with 13 bases in the middle. CDR1 and CDR2 (germline): WSHSY, SAAADI.

This clone is medium-sized by share. This chain joins TRBV19 and TRBJ2-1; 11 bases match TRBD2. The CDR3 consists of 19 residues. The germline V gene has CDR1 LNHDA and CDR2 SQIVND (reference sequence). V gave up 1 base and J gave up 5 bases; unmatched junction bases: 13. The CDR3 sequence: CASSIVQPLAGGLNNEQFF. Written as DNA, the CDR3 is TGTGCCAGTAGTATAGTACAGCCCCTAGCGGGGGGCCTAAACAATGAGCAGTTCTTC.

This clone was recorded once. This chain joins TRBV4-3 and TRBJ2-1, with D tentatively TRBD2 (6 bases). The CDR3 covers 14 residues. The V end lost 3 bases, the J end lost 5 bases, and 11 bases lay between the germline ends. CDR1 is LGHNA and CDR2 is YSLEER in the germline V gene. CDR3 nucleotides: TGCGCCAGCAGCCATTCTAGCGCAAACAATGAGCAGTTCTTC. It encodes CASSHSSANNEQFF.

This chain uses TRBV6-6 with TRBJ2-2, with no clear D. V was trimmed by 5 bases and J by 2 bases, leaving 0 bases between them. This CDR3 is 11 amino acids long. CDR1 and CDR2 from the germline V gene are MNHNY and SVGAGI (reference sequence). CDR3 sequence reads: CASSNTGELFF. In nucleotides, the CDR3 is TGTGCCAGCAGTAACACCGGGGAGCTGTTTTTT.

This chain links TRBV9 with TRBJ1-1; D is unclear. The CDR3 consists of 14 residues. Germline CDR1 is SGDLS and CDR2 is YYNGEE. The V and J ends lost 0 bases and 4 bases respectively, with 10 bases between them. Here the CDR3 DNA reads TGTGCCAGCAGCGTAGCGTCAGTGGGCACTGAAGCTTTCTTT. Translating gives CASSVASVGTEAFF.

This clone was recorded a few times. V gene TRBV28 combines with J gene TRBJ1-1; 8 nucleotides line up with TRBD1. The CDR3 sequence is 14 residues long. With V trimmed by 3 bases and J by 4 bases, 4 bases remained unmatched. The V gene's germline CDR1 is MDHEN and CDR2 SYDVKM. In nucleotides, the CDR3 is TGTGCCAGCAGTTTCACAGGGGGAATCACTGAAGCTTTCTTT. This codes for CASSFTGGITEAFF.

The chain couples TRBV10-3 to TRBJ2-1; TRBD2 aligns across 11 bases. The CDR3 length is 16 residues. CDR1 is ENHRY and CDR2 is SYGVKD in the germline V gene. V was clipped by 10 bases and J by 3 bases; unmatched bases: 11. CDR3: CASRQGTSGLYNEQFF. CDR3 coding DNA: TGTGCCAGCAGACAAGGGACTAGCGGTCTCTACAATGAGCAGTTCTTC.

This chain joins TRBV4-2 and TRBJ2-1, with 7 bases that match TRBD2. This CDR3 comprises 15 residues. The germline CDR1 and CDR2 sequences are LGHNA and YNFKEQ. After removal of 3 bases from V and 4 bases from J, the junction contained 6 bases not matched to a gene. The CDR3 protein is CASSHGREPYNEQFF. The CDR3 region has the DNA TGTGCCAGCAGCCACGGGCGGGAGCCTTACAATGAGCAGTTCTTC.

The chain couples TRBV7-8 to TRBJ2-7; D is perhaps TRBD1 (6 bases). The CDR3 runs 15 residues. V was trimmed by 5 bases and J by 1 base, leaving 15 bases between them. The germline CDR1 and CDR2 sequences are SGHVS and FQNEAQ. The CDR3 DNA follows: TGTGCCAGCAGCCCCGGGACAAGAGTGTCCTACGAGCAGTACTTC. Its protein is CASSPGTRVSYEQYF.